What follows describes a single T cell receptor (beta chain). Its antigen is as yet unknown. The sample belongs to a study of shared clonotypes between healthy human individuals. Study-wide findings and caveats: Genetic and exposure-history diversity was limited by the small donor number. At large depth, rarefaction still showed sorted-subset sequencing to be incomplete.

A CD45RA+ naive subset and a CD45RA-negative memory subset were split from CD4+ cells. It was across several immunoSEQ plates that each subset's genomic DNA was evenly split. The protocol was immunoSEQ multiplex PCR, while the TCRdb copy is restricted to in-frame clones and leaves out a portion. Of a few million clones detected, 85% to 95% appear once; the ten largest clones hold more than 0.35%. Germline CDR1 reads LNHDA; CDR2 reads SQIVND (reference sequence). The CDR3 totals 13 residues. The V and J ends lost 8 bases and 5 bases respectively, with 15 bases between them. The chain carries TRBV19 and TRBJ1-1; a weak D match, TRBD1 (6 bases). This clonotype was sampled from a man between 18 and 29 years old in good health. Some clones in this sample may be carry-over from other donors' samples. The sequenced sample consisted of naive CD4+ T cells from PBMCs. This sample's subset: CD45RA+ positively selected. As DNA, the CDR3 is TGTGCCAGTTCGGTAGGGGGTCGGACTGAAGCTTTCTTT. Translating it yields CASSVGGRTEAFF. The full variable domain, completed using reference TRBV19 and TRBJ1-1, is DGGITQSPKYLFRKEGQNVTLSCEQNLNHDAMYWYRQDPGQGLRLIYYSQIVNDFQKGDIAEGYSVSREKKESFPLTVTSAQKNPTAFYLCASSVGGRTEAFFGQGTRLTVV.